A single sample gave rise to the 23 T cell receptor beta chains below, sequenced in a study of beta chain features in type 1 diabetes. The study, taken as a whole, reports: In every one of the four CD4+ subsets, TCRB CDR3s were moderately but significantly shorter in Type 1 diabetes patients.

The antigens of these receptors remain unknown. The study reverse transcribed the entire isolated RNA, so it sequenced expressed TCRB transcripts. Sequenced by immunoSEQ multiplex PCR; TCRdb stores in-frame clones only, minus some. The repertoire has some 290,000 clones, approximately 15% of them found once; the top ten carry approximately 0.015%. Sequences were obtained from naive CD4+ T cells from blood. All receptors derive from a man in his thirties or forties with type 1 diabetes.

This chain links TRBV30 with TRBJ1-2, with a possible D match to TRBD1 (5 bases). Deletions cut 2 bases from V and 6 bases from J, with 10 bases between. The CDR3 runs to 12 residues. Germline CDR1 reads GTSNPN; CDR2 reads SVGIG (reference sequence). CDR3 DNA: TGTGCCTGGAGTAGGGGACTGAATGGCTACACCTTC. Residues: CAWSRGLNGYTF. Full variable domain (missing parts from reference TRBV30 and TRBJ1-2): SQTIHQWPATLVQPVGSPLSLECTVEGTSNPNLYWYRQAAGRGLQLLFYSVGIGQISSEVPQNLSASRPQDRQFILSSKKLLLSDSGFYLCAWSRGLNGYTFGSGTRLTVV.

This chain uses TRBV19 with TRBJ2-3, with 7 bases matching TRBD2. The junction had 10 bases not matched to a gene; V was cut back by 6 bases and J by 4 bases. The CDR3 totals 15 residues. CDR1 and CDR2 from the germline V gene are LNHDA and SQIVND (reference sequence). This chain's CDR3 is CASSPGLRTADTQYF. The DNA for the CDR3 is TGTGCCAGTAGCCCGGGACTACGGACGGCAGATACGCAGTATTTT.

The gene calls are TRBV5-1 and TRBJ2-2; 7 nucleotides line up with TRBD1. CDR3 length equals 16 residues. V lost 2 bases, J lost 2 bases, and 6 bases stayed unmatched. Germline assignment: CDR1 SGHRS and CDR2 YFSETQ. The CDR3 sequence is CASSLDTGANTGELFF. CDR3 DNA sequence: TGCGCCAGCAGCTTAGACACAGGGGCTAACACCGGGGAGCTGTTTTTT.

This CDR3 is CASSRQGNGNTIYF. In DNA form, the CDR3 reads TGTGCCAGTAGTAGACAGGGGAATGGAAACACCATATATTTT. The rearrangement uses TRBV19 and TRBJ1-3; 8 nucleotides line up with TRBD1. The CDR3 has 14 amino acids. Losses at the gene ends were 4 bases for V and 3 bases for J; bases not matched to a gene: 2. Germline V gene lookup returns CDR1 LNHDA and CDR2 SQIVND (reference sequence).

This clone was counted a few times. This rearrangement joins TRBV5-4 to TRBJ1-2; 10 bases map to TRBD1. V lost 3 bases, J lost 6 bases, and 5 bases stayed unmatched. The germline CDR1 and CDR2 sequences are SGHNT and YYREEE (reference sequence). CDR3 length equals 14 residues. As DNA, the CDR3 is TGTGCCAGCAGCTCGACAGGGGGCAGGGATGGCTACACCTTC. Its protein product is CASSSTGGRDGYTF.

In this sample, this clone turned up a few times. This chain connects TRBV7-9 to TRBJ2-1; 12 bases map to TRBD2. The CDR3 covers 16 residues. V lost 3 bases and J lost 6; bases outside the gene matches: 6. The germline gives CDR1 SEHNR, CDR2 FQNEAQ (reference sequence). The CDR3 DNA follows: TGTGCCAGCAGCTTTCGACTAGCGGGAGAGTCCAATGAGCAGTTCTTC. Its protein product is CASSFRLAGESNEQFF.

This clone showed up just a few times. The gene calls are TRBV5-1 and TRBJ2-7; D perhaps matches TRBD2 (5 bases). Germline values: CDR1 SGHRS, CDR2 YFSETQ. Trimming stripped 4 bases from V and 2 bases from J, with 19 bases between. This CDR3 is 16 amino acids long. CDR3 region: CASSATTGIITYEQYF. CDR3 DNA sequence: TGCGCCAGCAGCGCCACAACGGGGATCATTACCTACGAGCAGTACTTC.

This chain connects TRBV7-9 to TRBJ2-1; perhaps TRBD1 as D (6 bases). The germline V gene has CDR1 SEHNR and CDR2 FQNEAQ (reference sequence). This CDR3 comprises 15 residues. Trimming shortened V by 5 bases and J by 1 base, and 12 bases separated the two germline ends. Here the CDR3 reads CASSRTGISYNEQFF. CDR3 coding DNA: TGTGCCAGCAGCCGCACAGGGATTTCCTACAATGAGCAGTTCTTC.

This clone came up once. The chain uses TRBV13 and TRBJ2-1; TRBD2 aligns across 9 bases. CDR1 and CDR2 from the germline V gene are PRHDT and FYEKMQ (reference sequence). The trim removed 1 base at V and 3 bases at J, leaving 10 bases unmatched. This CDR3 contains 18 residues. CDR3 DNA: TGTGCCAGCAGCTTAGCCCGGACTAGCGTCGACTTCTACAATGAGCAGTTCTTC. The encoded protein is CASSLARTSVDFYNEQFF.

This chain joins TRBV29-1 and TRBJ2-7; 7 positions match TRBD2. The length of the CDR3 is 12 residues. The germline V gene encodes CDR1 SQVTM and CDR2 ANQGSEA. Unmatched junction bases numbered 5, after V lost 7 bases and J lost 2 bases. DNA for the CDR3: TGCAGCGCGGCGGGGGTAGCCTACGAGCAGTACTTC. Encoded protein: CSAAGVAYEQYF.

The chain couples TRBV6-5 to TRBJ2-1; possibly TRBD2 for D (5 bases). The CDR3 has 14 amino acids. Germline CDR1 reads MNHEY; CDR2 reads SVGAGI. Trimming left V 8 bases short and J 7 bases short, with 18 bases between. CDR3 coding DNA: TGTGCCAGCCACACCGGGGAGACTAATAATGAGCAGTTCTTC. As protein: CASHTGETNNEQFF.

V usage is TRBV4-3 and J usage is TRBJ2-6; D is undetermined. Germline values: CDR1 LGHNA, CDR2 YSLEER. Trimming left V 2 bases short and J 0 bases short, with 8 bases between. The CDR3 sequence is 16 residues long. The CDR3 DNA reads as TGCGCCAGCAGCCAAACAACCCCCTCTGGGGCCAACGTCCTGACTTTC. Residues: CASSQTTPSGANVLTF.

The genes are TRBV5-1 and TRBJ2-7; 10 bases agree with TRBD2. The ends lost 4 bases at V and 5 bases at J; junction bases unmatched: 12. The CDR3 is 16 residues long. The V gene's germline CDR1 is SGHRS and CDR2 YFSETQ. In DNA, the CDR3 is TGCGCCAGCAGCCCTAATAGCGGGAGGCGTTCCGACGAGCAGTACTTC. Translating gives CASSPNSGRRSDEQYF. Filled out from reference TRBV5-1 and TRBJ2-7, the complete variable domain reads KAGVTQTPRYLIKTRGQQVTLSCSPISGHRSVSWYQQTPGQGLQFLFEYFSETQRNKGNFPGRFSGRQFSNSRSEMNVSTLELGDSALYLCASSPNSGRRSDEQYFGPGTRLTVT.

This clone was counted once. The rearrangement joins TRBV5-1 to TRBJ2-3; D uncertain. In germline, CDR1 is SGHRS, CDR2 YFSETQ. The V and J ends lost 4 bases and 0 bases respectively, with 15 bases between them. The CDR3 loop spans 16 amino acids. The CDR3 sequence is CASSPLGRTSTDTQYF. CDR3 DNA: TGCGCCAGCAGCCCTCTAGGAAGAACTAGCACAGATACGCAGTATTTT.

On this clone: The same CDR3 can be traced to other DNA sequences in this sample. V is TRBV28 and J is TRBJ2-5; 8 bases line up with TRBD1. This CDR3 has 14 residues. CDR1 and CDR2 from the germline V gene are MDHEN and SYDVKM. The J segment lost 4 bases and the V segment lost 2 bases, leaving 3 bases of the junction unmatched. The CDR3 DNA is TGTGCCAGCAGTTTACAGGGGGCTGGAGAGACCCAGTACTTC. Protein product: CASSLQGAGETQYF.

The chain is built from TRBV2 and TRBJ1-5; 8 bases are a match to TRBD1. CDR1 is SNHLY and CDR2 is FYNNEI in the germline V gene. J lost 1 base, V lost 5 bases, and 1 base had no gene match. This CDR3 has 14 residues. CDR3 sequence (DNA): TGTGCCAGCAGTCGGACAGGGAGCAATCAGCCCCAGCATTTT. Translated, it gives CASSRTGSNQPQHF.

The chain couples TRBV7-3 to TRBJ2-7; D is perhaps TRBD1 (7 bases). The CDR3 totals 14 residues. Germline CDR1 SGHTA, CDR2 FQGTGA. The ends were cut back, 6 bases at V and 3 bases at J, with 15 bases in the middle. The CDR3 region has the DNA TGTGCCAGCAGTCCAGGAGGGGGCCACTACGAGCAGTACTTC. It yields the protein CASSPGGGHYEQYF. The full variable domain, with the rest looked up from reference TRBV7-3 and TRBJ2-7, is GAGVSQTPSNKVTEKGKYVELRCDPISGHTALYWYRQSLGQGPEFLIYFQGTGAADDSGLPNDRFFAVRPEGSVSTLKIQRTERGDSAVYLCASSPGGGHYEQYFGPGTRLTVT.

This clone was detected a few times. The genes are TRBV2 and TRBJ2-1; 9 bases map to TRBD2. Germline assignment: CDR1 SNHLY and CDR2 FYNNEI. V trimming: 11 bases; J trimming: 4 bases; junction bases outside the gene matches: 9. The CDR3 is made up of 14 amino acids. CDR3: CAGGREGPYNEQFF. The CDR3 coding sequence is TGTGCCGGGGGGCGGGAGGGCCCTTACAATGAGCAGTTCTTC.

This clone turned up a few times. The chain employs TRBV6-1 and TRBJ2-1; D possibly corresponds to TRBD1 (6 bases). The length of the CDR3 is 14 residues. Trimming stripped 8 bases from V and 2 bases from J, with 13 bases between. Germline loops: CDR1 MNHNS, CDR2 SASEGT. DNA for the CDR3: TGTGCCAGCGCAACAGGGCAAACCTACAATGAGCAGTTCTTC. This translates into CASATGQTYNEQFF.

The chain has TRBV4-3 and TRBJ2-3, with 11 bases that match TRBD2. Trimming at V came to 2 bases and at J to 0 bases, leaving 7 bases not matched to a gene. The germline CDR1 and CDR2 sequences are LGHNA and YSLEER. The CDR3 spans 18 residues. CDR3 sequence: CASSQSTSGSISTDTQYF. CDR3 nucleotide sequence: TGCGCCAGCAGCCAAAGTACTAGCGGGAGTATTAGCACAGATACGCAGTATTTT.

In the case of this clone: The same CDR3 also results from other DNA sequences found in this sample. V usage is TRBV18 and J usage is TRBJ2-1; TRBD2 aligns across 13 bases. Trimming took 3 bases from V and 7 from J; bases not matched to a gene: 0. The CDR3 runs to 14 residues. The germline V gene encodes CDR1 KGHSH and CDR2 LQKENI. CDR3 sequence (DNA): TGTGCCAGCTCACCGGGACTAGCGGGAAATGAGCAGTTCTTC. The encoded protein is CASSPGLAGNEQFF.

The V gene is TRBV6-5, the J gene TRBJ2-7; 11 nucleotides align to TRBD1. This CDR3 is built from 15 residues. CDR1 is MNHEY and CDR2 is SVGAGI in the germline V gene. With 2 bases clipped from V and 3 bases from J, the junction kept 3 bases outside the gene matches. CDR3 protein: CASSYAGTGGYEQYF. In DNA form, the CDR3 reads TGTGCCAGCAGTTACGCCGGGACAGGGGGCTACGAGCAGTACTTC.

This clone turned up a few times. This chain connects TRBV15 to TRBJ2-1; 8 nucleotides align to TRBD2. The germline gives CDR1 LNHNV, CDR2 YYDKDF (reference sequence). V shed 0 bases and J 4 bases; nucleotides not matched to a gene: 2. The CDR3 spans 15 residues. This CDR3 is CATSRDPGGYNEQFF. DNA for the CDR3: TGTGCCACCAGCAGAGACCCGGGAGGGTACAATGAGCAGTTCTTC. The whole variable domain, filled in from reference TRBV15 and TRBJ2-1, reads DAMVIQNPRYQVTQFGKPVTLSCSQTLNHNVMYWYQQKSSQAPKLLFHYYDKDFNNEADTPDNFQSRRPNTSFCFLDIRSPGLGDTAMYLCATSRDPGGYNEQFFGPGTRLTVL.